One sample yielded the 28 T cell receptor beta chains listed below, sequenced in a study of memory CD4+ T cells and cytomegalovirus serostatus. The sort gate was single viable CD3+CD4+CD8-CD45RO+ cells for memory CD4+ T cells. Measured with immunoSEQ multiplex PCR; TCRdb has only the in-frame clones, and not every one. This repertoire shows 61,000 or so clones, around 80% found once; its top ten account for 0.53%. What was sequenced was memory CD4+ T cells from blood. These receptors originate from an adult in good health and CMV-seronegative. Some clones in this sample may be carry-over from other donors' samples.

The V call is TRBV5-4, the J call TRBJ2-7; 14 bases line up with TRBD2. The ends lost 7 bases at V and 3 bases at J; junction bases unmatched: 6. Germline values: CDR1 SGHNT, CDR2 YYREEE (reference sequence). The CDR3 consists of 15 residues. For the CDR3, the DNA is TGTGCCAGCCGACTAGCGGGAGGGCTTAACTACGAGCAGTACTTC. Its translation: CASRLAGGLNYEQYF.

This chain joins TRBV27 and TRBJ1-6; possibly TRBD1 for D (5 bases). Germline V gives CDR1 MNHEY, CDR2 SMNVEV (reference sequence). The CDR3 is made up of 16 amino acids. The V end was cut by 1 base, the J end by 0 bases, with 7 bases between. CDR3 loop: CASSLLGDSYNSPLHF. CDR3 DNA sequence: TGTGCCAGCAGTTTATTAGGGGACTCCTATAATTCACCCCTCCACTTT.

This chain links TRBV4-1 with TRBJ1-2, with D maybe TRBD1 (6 bases). Germline V gives CDR1 MGHRA, CDR2 YSYEKL. The V and J ends lost 0 bases and 5 bases respectively, with 10 bases between them. This CDR3 is built from 14 residues. The CDR3 DNA reads TGCGCCAGCAGCCAAGAAGGGGGGAGGTATGGCTACACCTTC. The encoded protein is CASSQEGGRYGYTF.

This sequence joins TRBV6-5 and TRBJ1-3, with D hard to call. The CDR3 loop spans 15 amino acids. The V gene lost 2 bases and the J gene lost 0 bases, with 8 bases spanning the gap. CDR1 is MNHEY and CDR2 is SVGAGI in the germline V gene. The CDR3 sequence: CASSYDASSGNTIYF. Here the CDR3 DNA reads TGTGCCAGCAGTTACGATGCGAGCTCTGGAAACACCATATATTTT.

The chain links TRBV7-2 to TRBJ1-2; tentatively, D is TRBD1 (5 bases). The CDR3 has 12 amino acids. V shed 5 bases and J shed 10 bases, with 14 bases lying between them. CDR1 is SGHTA, CDR2 FQGNSA, per germline. The CDR3 spells CASSLGRVDYTF. The CDR3 DNA sequence: TGTGCCAGCAGCCTCGGCAGGGTAGACTACACCTTC.

The gene calls are TRBV28 and TRBJ1-5; unclear D gene. The V and J ends lost 3 bases and 2 bases respectively, with 11 bases between them. CDR1 is MDHEN and CDR2 is SYDVKM in the germline V gene. This CDR3 is 15 amino acids long. The CDR3 here is CASSLGGFGNQPQHF. DNA for the CDR3: TGTGCCAGCAGTTTGGGCGGGTTTGGCAATCAGCCCCAGCATTTT.

The chain has TRBV7-2 and TRBJ2-1; 13 positions agree with TRBD2. Trimming at V came to 2 bases and at J to 7 bases, leaving 5 bases not matched to a gene. The CDR3 runs to 16 residues. Per germline, CDR1 SGHTA and CDR2 FQGNSA. The CDR3 DNA reads as TGTGCCAGCAGCTTATCGGGACTAGCGGGGAGGAATGAGCAGTTCTTC. Protein sequence: CASSLSGLAGRNEQFF.

The genes are TRBV30 and TRBJ1-2, with 7 bases matching TRBD1. CDR3 length: 14 amino acids. CDR1 is GTSNPN and CDR2 is SVGIG in the germline V gene (reference sequence). V gave up 5 bases and J gave up 2 bases; unmatched junction bases: 8. The CDR3 loop is CAWSRTGLNYGYTF. The CDR3 DNA reads as TGTGCCTGGTCTAGGACAGGCTTAAACTATGGCTACACCTTC. Full variable domain (remainder filled in from reference TRBV30 and TRBJ1-2): SQTIHQWPATLVQPVGSPLSLECTVEGTSNPNLYWYRQAAGRGLQLLFYSVGIGQISSEVPQNLSASRPQDRQFILSSKKLLLSDSGFYLCAWSRTGLNYGYTFGSGTRLTVV.

The chain combines TRBV7-6 with TRBJ1-3; maybe TRBD1 (5 bases). This CDR3 has 14 amino acids. Trimming stripped 3 bases from V and 4 bases from J, with 10 bases between. Per the germline V gene, CDR1 is SGHVS and CDR2 is FNYEAQ. CDR3 in amino acids: CASSLRGSGNTIYF. The CDR3 DNA reads as TGTGCCAGCAGCTTGCGGGGCTCAGGAAACACCATATATTTT.

The chain employs TRBV7-6 and TRBJ2-1, with a possible D match to TRBD1 (6 bases). CDR1 is SGHVS and CDR2 is FNYEAQ in the germline V gene. V lost 2 bases, J lost 1 base, and 12 bases lay in between. The CDR3 sequence is 16 residues long. Here the CDR3 reads CASSLWGRVSYNEQFF. DNA of the CDR3: TGTGCCAGCAGCTTATGGGGGCGGGTTTCCTACAATGAGCAGTTCTTC. Together with reference TRBV7-6 and TRBJ2-1, the CDR3 gives the full variable domain: GAGVSQSPRYKVTKRGQDVALRCDPISGHVSLYWYRQALGQGPEFLTYFNYEAQQDKSGLPNDRFSAERPEGSISTLTIQRTEQRDSAMYRCASSLWGRVSYNEQFFGPGTRLTVL.

J is TRBJ1-2 and V is TRBV6-5, with D perhaps matching TRBD1 (6 bases). This CDR3 region has 11 residues. Germline V gene data show CDR1 as MNHEY and CDR2 as SVGAGI. The germline V and J ends were trimmed by 7 bases and 6 bases, with 9 bases remaining between them. CDR3 protein: CASTGQDGYTF. CDR3 bases: TGTGCCAGCACGGGACAAGATGGCTACACCTTC.

The chain uses TRBV18 and TRBJ1-1; no clear D. The CDR3 totals 15 residues. V lost 6 bases, J lost 1 base, and 15 bases lay in between. Germline V gene data show CDR1 as KGHSH and CDR2 as LQKENI. The CDR3 DNA follows: TGTGCCAGCTCCCCCGGTACGTTCGAGAACACTGAAGCTTTCTTT. Its translation is CASSPGTFENTEAFF.

The chain is built from TRBV5-1 and TRBJ1-1; no clear D gene. Trimming removed 4 bases at V and 1 base at J, with 11 bases between. The CDR3 has 14 residues. Germline V gives CDR1 SGHRS, CDR2 YFSETQ. The CDR3 spells CASSLQVSNTEAFF. The CDR3 DNA reads TGCGCCAGCAGCCTGCAGGTGTCGAACACTGAAGCTTTCTTT.

This clone appeared a few times. This chain joins TRBV6-6 and TRBJ2-3; 7 bases fit TRBD1. The V gene end was trimmed by 6 bases and the J gene end by 14 bases; junction bases not matched to a gene: 11. This CDR3 has 12 residues. Germline CDR1 MNHNY, CDR2 SVGAGI (reference sequence). CDR3 in DNA: TGTGCCAGCAGACCGGACAGGTCCCCGGCGTATTTT. Encoded protein: CASRPDRSPAYF.

The chain links TRBV19 to TRBJ1-1, with D possibly being TRBD1 (6 bases). The length of the CDR3 is 13 residues. The V gene's germline CDR1 is LNHDA and CDR2 SQIVND (reference sequence). Trimming cost V 7 bases and J 3 bases, with 12 bases left between them. Here the CDR3 DNA reads TGTGCCAGTAATCGGGAGGGGGACACTGAAGCTTTCTTT. Translated, it gives CASNREGDTEAFF. Drawing the rest from reference TRBV19 and TRBJ1-1, the complete variable domain is DGGITQSPKYLFRKEGQNVTLSCEQNLNHDAMYWYRQDPGQGLRLIYYSQIVNDFQKGDIAEGYSVSREKKESFPLTVTSAQKNPTAFYLCASNREGDTEAFFGQGTRLTVV.

This clone was picked up one time. This chain uses TRBV5-5 with TRBJ1-2; TRBD1 is a possible D gene (6 bases). This CDR3 region has 16 residues. V gave up 0 bases and J gave up 3 bases, with 15 bases separating them. Germline CDR1 reads SGHKS; CDR2 reads YYEKEE (reference sequence). The CDR3 region has the DNA TGTGCCAGCAGCTTGGCGTCGGGGGGGGCGGACTATGGCTACACCTTC. It specifies CASSLASGGADYGYTF.

The V call is TRBV2, the J call TRBJ2-1; 8 nucleotides match TRBD2. Looked up from germline, CDR1 is SNHLY and CDR2 is FYNNEI. This CDR3 comprises 15 residues. V dropped 2 bases and J dropped 6; count of bases not matched to a gene: 6. The CDR3, as DNA: TGTGCCAGCAGTGAAAGGCTAGCGGGCCTCAATGAGCAGTTCTTC. The encoded protein is CASSERLAGLNEQFF. Complete variable domain (other parts from reference TRBV2 and TRBJ2-1): EPEVTQTPSHQVTQMGQEVILRCVPISNHLYFYWYRQILGQKVEFLVSFYNNEISEKSEIFDDQFSVERPDGSNFTLKIRSTKLEDSAMYFCASSERLAGLNEQFFGPGTRLTVL.

The chain carries TRBV15 and TRBJ2-6; D remains ambiguous. V lost 0 bases, J lost 0 bases, and 6 bases lay in between. From germline, CDR1 is LNHNV and CDR2 YYDKDF (reference sequence). The CDR3 sequence is 16 residues long. The DNA of the CDR3 is TGTGCCACCAGCAGAGAAAGGTCCTCTGGGGCCAACGTCCTGACTTTC. Translating gives CATSRERSSGANVLTF.

This clone was recorded only once. This chain uses TRBV27 with TRBJ2-5; TRBD1 is a possible D gene (5 bases). The CDR3 runs 15 residues. V lost 5 bases, J lost 3 bases, and 16 bases lay in between. Germline CDR1 reads MNHEY; CDR2 reads SMNVEV (reference sequence). CDR3 DNA sequence: TGTGCCAGCAGTAGGGGCACGGCTCTTGAAGAGACCCAGTACTTC. This codes for CASSRGTALEETQYF.

This sequence joins TRBV5-1 and TRBJ2-2, with 7 bases fitting TRBD2. The CDR3 spans 15 residues. Germline V gene lookup returns CDR1 SGHRS and CDR2 YFSETQ. Trimming removed 7 bases from V and 1 base from J; junction bases left unmatched: 7. The CDR3 loop is CASRRLAENTGELFF. CDR3 DNA sequence: TGCGCCAGCCGACGCCTAGCGGAGAACACCGGGGAGCTGTTTTTT.

V and J are TRBV27 and TRBJ2-7, with TRBD2 matching 8 bases. The CDR3 contains 15 residues. V gave up 5 bases and J gave up 2 bases; unmatched junction bases: 8. Germline V gene data show CDR1 as MNHEY and CDR2 as SMNVEV (reference sequence). The CDR3 coding sequence is TGTGCCAGCAGTCCCAAGGGACTAGGGACCTACGAGCAGTACTTC. This codes for CASSPKGLGTYEQYF.

The chain couples TRBV9 to TRBJ2-2, with 8 nucleotides matching TRBD1. The CDR3 is 16 residues long. The trim removed 3 bases at V and 2 bases at J, leaving 6 bases unmatched. Per the germline V gene, CDR1 is SGDLS and CDR2 is YYNGEE. This CDR3 reads CASSAPGGGNTGELFF. The CDR3 DNA sequence: TGTGCCAGCAGCGCCCCAGGGGGCGGTAACACCGGGGAGCTGTTTTTT.

This sequence joins TRBV28 and TRBJ1-1, with TRBD1 as a possible D gene (5 bases). The germline V and J ends were trimmed by 6 bases and 11 bases, with 16 bases remaining between them. This CDR3 is built from 12 residues. Germline V gene data show CDR1 as MDHEN and CDR2 as SYDVKM. The CDR3 sequence is CASSPAQRGAFF. CDR3 nucleotide sequence: TGTGCCAGCAGCCCCGCCCAGCGGGGGGCTTTCTTT.

This clone has a single count. The genes are TRBV18 and TRBJ2-3; D might be TRBD1 (6 bases). Germline V gene lookup returns CDR1 KGHSH and CDR2 LQKENI. The CDR3 consists of 16 residues. Trimming took 9 bases from V and 2 from J, leaving 21 bases between them. The CDR3 DNA is TGTGCCAGTCGCGAGGGGACGGGACACCTCACAGATACGCAGTATTTT. Translating gives CASREGTGHLTDTQYF. The full variable domain, rest sourced from reference TRBV18 and TRBJ2-3, is NAGVMQNPRHLVRRRGQEARLRCSPMKGHSHVYWYRQLPEEGLKFMVYLQKENIIDESGMPKERFSAEFPKEGPSILRIQQVVRGDSAAYFCASREGTGHLTDTQYFGPGTRLTVL.

Here the CDR3 reads CASSLDQGFDQPQHF. Here the CDR3 DNA reads TGCGCCAGCAGCTTGGATCAAGGGTTCGATCAGCCCCAGCATTTT. The rearrangement links TRBV5-1 to TRBJ1-5; no firm D call. The germline V gene encodes CDR1 SGHRS and CDR2 YFSETQ. The germline V and J ends were trimmed by 0 bases and 5 bases, with 12 bases remaining between them. The CDR3 runs to 15 residues.

The V gene is TRBV13, the J gene TRBJ2-3, with 10 bases matching TRBD2. The trim removed 3 bases at V and 6 bases at J, leaving 27 bases unmatched. The CDR3 runs 22 residues. Germline V gives CDR1 PRHDT, CDR2 FYEKMQ (reference sequence). The DNA for the CDR3 is TGTGCCAGCAGCTTTGGTTATATAGCGGGAGGCGTACCTTCCCTCGCCAGGGATACGCAGTATTTT. Translated: CASSFGYIAGGVPSLARDTQYF.

The chain employs TRBV25-1 and TRBJ1-1; D not resolved. The CDR3 length is 13 residues. V was trimmed by 8 bases and J by 1 base, leaving 11 bases between them. Germline CDR1 MGHDK, CDR2 SYGVNS. The CDR3 DNA follows: TGTGCCAGCCGCCTTTTGTGGAACACTGAAGCTTTCTTT. Translated: CASRLLWNTEAFF.

The chain joins TRBV30 to TRBJ2-7; D uncertain. This CDR3 region has 13 residues. In germline, CDR1 is GTSNPN, CDR2 SVGIG (reference sequence). Trimming left V 5 bases short and J 3 bases short, with 14 bases between. CDR3 region: CAWQKGFVYEQYF. The DNA of the CDR3 is TGTGCCTGGCAGAAGGGATTTGTCTACGAGCAGTACTTC.